These 3 T cell receptor beta chains were sequenced from one sample in a study of T cell responses to AZD1222 COVID-19 vaccine listed by TCRdb under 2021. The library relied on the immunoSEQ multiplex PCR assay. TCRdb took over this immuneACCESS table, retaining in-frame rearrangements with V and J assigned. Such tables are incomplete; in checked studies, under half of the missing clones stem from an unresolved V gene, and the remainder is unexplained. The sample contains over 90,000 clones, 90% of them found a single time. The ten top clones hold about 5% of the sample. In light of the paper, this sample's time point label describes: baseline before first vaccination. The specimen comprised peripheral blood, sampled on day 0 of AZD1222 vaccination. Receptors were obtained from an adult in good health.

This chain joins TRBV24-1 and TRBJ1-3; D perhaps matches TRBD1 (5 bases). The CDR3 has 14 residues. Germline CDR1 reads KGHDR; CDR2 reads SFDVKD. With 5 bases removed from V and 0 bases from J, the gap between germline ends came to 7 bases. CDR3 protein: CATSGGPSGNTIYF. DNA of the CDR3: TGTGCCACCAGTGGGGGACCCTCTGGAAACACCATATATTTT.

This clone came up a few times. The chain links TRBV3-1 (or the pseudogene TRBV3-2) to TRBJ2-7; TRBD1 or TRBD2 may be the D gene (5 bases each). CDR1 LGHDT and CDR2 YNNKEL come from the germline V gene (reference sequence). CDR3 size: 13 residues. V was trimmed by 11 bases and J by 7 bases, leaving 21 bases between them. The CDR3 DNA is TGTGCCGTCCCCCCCGGGACCCGGAGGGAGCAGTACTTC. Encoded protein: CAVPPGTRREQYF.

Written as DNA, the CDR3 is TGTGCCAGCAGCTTAGGAGGTGGCAATCAGCCCCAGCATTTT. It encodes CASSLGGGNQPQHF. The V and J genes are TRBV7-9 and TRBJ1-5, with D hard to call. Germline-derived CDR1 and CDR2 are SEHNR and FQNEAQ (reference sequence). This CDR3 region has 14 residues. V was shortened by 1 base and J by 2 bases, with 6 bases between the two germline ends. Looking up the rest from reference TRBV7-9 and TRBJ1-5 gives the full variable domain: DTGVSQNPRHKITKRGQNVTFRCDPISEHNRLYWYRQTLGQGPEFLTYFQNEAQLEKSRLLSDRFSAERPKGSFSTLEIQRTEQGDSAMYLCASSLGGGNQPQHFGDGTRLSIL.